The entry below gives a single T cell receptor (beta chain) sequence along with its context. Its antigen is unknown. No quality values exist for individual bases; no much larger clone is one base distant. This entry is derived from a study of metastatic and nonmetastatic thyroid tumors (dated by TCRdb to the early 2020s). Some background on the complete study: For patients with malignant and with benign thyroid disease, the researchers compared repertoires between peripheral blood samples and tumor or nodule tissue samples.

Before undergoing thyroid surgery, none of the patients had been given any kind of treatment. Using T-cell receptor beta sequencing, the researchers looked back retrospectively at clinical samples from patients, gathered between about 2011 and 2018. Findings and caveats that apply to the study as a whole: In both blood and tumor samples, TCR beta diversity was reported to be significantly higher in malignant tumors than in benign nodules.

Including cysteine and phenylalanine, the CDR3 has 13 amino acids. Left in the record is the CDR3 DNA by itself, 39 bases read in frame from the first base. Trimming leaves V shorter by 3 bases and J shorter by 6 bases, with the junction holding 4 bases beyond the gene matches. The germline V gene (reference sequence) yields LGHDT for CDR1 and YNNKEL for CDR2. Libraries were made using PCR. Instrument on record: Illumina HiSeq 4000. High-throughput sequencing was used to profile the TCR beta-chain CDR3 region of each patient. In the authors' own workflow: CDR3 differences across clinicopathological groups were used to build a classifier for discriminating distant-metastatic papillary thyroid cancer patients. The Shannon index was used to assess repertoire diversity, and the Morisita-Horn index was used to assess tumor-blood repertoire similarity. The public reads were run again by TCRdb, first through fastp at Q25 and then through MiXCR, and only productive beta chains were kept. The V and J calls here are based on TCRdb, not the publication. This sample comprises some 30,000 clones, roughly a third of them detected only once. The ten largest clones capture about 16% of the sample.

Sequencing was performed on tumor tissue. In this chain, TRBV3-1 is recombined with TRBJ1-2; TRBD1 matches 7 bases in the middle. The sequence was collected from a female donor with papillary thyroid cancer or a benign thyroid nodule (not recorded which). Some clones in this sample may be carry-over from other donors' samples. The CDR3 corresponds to CASSQTGSDGYTF. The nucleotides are TGTGCCAGCAGCCAGACAGGGAGCGATGGCTACACCTTC.